The 32 T cell receptor beta chains reported below all come from one sample, sequenced in a study of neurological immune-mediated disorders. Each CDR3 protein is one row after TCRdb ran MiXCR on the 5' RACE reads. The table has 65,000 to 90,000 distinct CDR3 sequences, 3% to 4% seen once. Sequencing used PBMCs. The receptors were sampled from a woman between 50 and 59 years old with multiple sclerosis.

This clonotype has at least ten counts. This chain's CDR3 is CSAKNVGGRATEAFF. The CDR3 DNA reads TGCAGTGCAAAGAACGTCGGGGGGAGAGCCACTGAAGCTTTCTTT. The chain is built from TRBV20-1 and TRBJ1-1, with D perhaps matching TRBD1 (5 bases). There are 15 residues in the CDR3. Germline CDR1 DFQATT, CDR2 SNEGSKA (reference sequence). V was pared by 6 bases and J by 4 bases, with 21 bases between.

This clonotype was observed at least ten times. The chain employs TRBV29-1 and TRBJ2-7, with D possibly matching TRBD1 (6 bases). This CDR3 is built from 11 residues. V was shortened by 4 bases and J by 5 bases, with 9 bases between the two germline ends. Germline V lookup: CDR1 SQVTM, CDR2 ANQGSEA. The CDR3 spells CSVASGDEQYV. Written as DNA, the CDR3 is TGCAGCGTTGCCTCAGGGGACGAGCAGTACGTC.

This chain links TRBV18 with TRBJ2-5; the D call may be TRBD1 or TRBD2 (5 bases each). Germline assignment: CDR1 KGHSH and CDR2 LQKENI. V lost 3 bases and J 5 bases, leaving 13 bases between the germline ends. CDR3 length: 14 residues. The CDR3 DNA is TGTGCCAGCTCACCTCCTTCAGGGACGGAGACCCAGTACTTC. This encodes CASSPPSGTETQYF.

This clonotype was counted a few times. The chain is built from TRBV4-2 and TRBJ2-4; D may correspond to TRBD1 or TRBD2 (5 bases each). CDR3 length: 17 residues. The germline V gene has CDR1 LGHNA and CDR2 YNFKEQ. Trimming removed 4 bases from V and 3 bases from J, with 19 bases in between. The CDR3 reads CASSLLGEGYDKNIQYF. The CDR3 DNA follows: TGTGCCAGCAGCCTCTTGGGCGAGGGGTACGACAAAAACATTCAGTACTTC.

There are many counts of this clonotype. This chain joins TRBV29-1 and TRBJ1-1; 7 nucleotides align to TRBD1. V was clipped by 3 bases and J by 11 bases; unmatched bases: 9. The CDR3 covers 12 residues. Germline CDR1 is SQVTM and CDR2 is ANQGSEA. CDR3 nucleotide sequence: TGCAGCGTTGAGACAGGGAATATTGGTGCTTTCTTT. Its protein is CSVETGNIGAFF.

This clonotype appeared many times. The chain combines TRBV4-3 with TRBJ2-1; 8 bases line up with TRBD1. V was pared by 6 bases and J by 4 bases, with 17 bases of the junction left unmatched. From germline, CDR1 is LGHNA and CDR2 YSLEER. CDR3 length equals 18 residues. The CDR3 nucleotides read TGCGCCAGCAGTCCTAGAACCCCTCGGACAGGGCCATACAATGAGCAGTTCTTC. It encodes CASSPRTPRTGPYNEQFF.

This clonotype was seen at least ten times. The genes are TRBV9 and TRBJ1-3; D unresolved. This CDR3 contains 13 residues. Looked up from germline, CDR1 is SGDLS and CDR2 is YYNGEE. V dropped 5 bases and J dropped 0 bases, with 6 bases sitting between them. The CDR3 sequence: CASSPASGNTIYF. CDR3 nucleotide sequence: TGTGCCAGCAGTCCGGCCTCTGGAAACACCATATATTTT.

This clonotype was detected many times. This sequence joins TRBV20-1 and TRBJ1-2, with 9 bases identical to TRBD1. V was pared by 4 bases and J by 4 bases, with 4 bases of the junction left unmatched. The CDR3 runs 13 residues. Germline values: CDR1 DFQATT, CDR2 SNEGSKA (reference sequence). The CDR3 DNA reads TGCAGTGCTAAAGAGGACAGGGGCTATGGCTACACCTTC. Protein: CSAKEDRGYGYTF.

The sample holds many counts of this clonotype. This CDR3 reads CASSLAQGPNQPQHF. In DNA, the CDR3 is TGCGCCAGCAGCTTGGCCCAGGGACCCAATCAGCCCCAGCATTTT. The chain carries TRBV5-1 and TRBJ1-5, with D perhaps TRBD1 (5 bases). The CDR3 has 15 amino acids. CDR1 and CDR2 (germline): SGHRS, YFSETQ. The V and J ends lost 0 bases and 3 bases respectively, with 10 bases between them.

This clonotype was counted many times. The gene calls are TRBV7-3 and TRBJ1-6; 9 nucleotides match TRBD1. CDR3 length: 16 residues. Per the germline V gene, CDR1 is SGHTA and CDR2 is FQGTGA. J lost 9 bases, V lost 2 bases, and 8 bases had no gene match. This CDR3 reads CASSLGPGQGSSPLHF. DNA for the CDR3: TGTGCCAGCAGCTTAGGACCGGGACAGGGAAGTTCACCCCTCCACTTT.

There are many counts of this clonotype. The rearrangement joins TRBV5-1 to TRBJ1-1; no firm D call. The V end lost 4 bases, the J end lost 0 bases, and 13 bases lay between the germline ends. CDR1 SGHRS and CDR2 YFSETQ come from the germline V gene. The CDR3 runs to 15 residues. The CDR3 spells CASSATFGMNTEAFF. In nucleotides, the CDR3 is TGCGCCAGCAGCGCTACCTTCGGGATGAACACTGAAGCTTTCTTT.

This clonotype has more than one count but fewer than ten. The chain employs TRBV20-1 and TRBJ1-5; D is unclear. The CDR3 loop spans 15 amino acids. The V and J ends lost 3 bases and 7 bases respectively, with 19 bases between them. Germline V gene data show CDR1 as DFQATT and CDR2 as SNEGSKA (reference sequence). In nucleotides, the CDR3 is TGCAGTGCTAGTGAAGGACTTCTAGGGTGGCAGCCCCAGCATTTT. Translation gives CSASEGLLGWQPQHF.

In its sample, this clonotype was seen many times. V usage is TRBV5-1 and J usage is TRBJ2-5; tentative D call: TRBD1 (7 bases). CDR1 is SGHRS, CDR2 YFSETQ, per germline. The CDR3 is made up of 15 amino acids. V was clipped by 3 bases and J by 2 bases, with 14 bases between them. For the CDR3, the DNA is TGCGCCAGCAGCTGGGGGGACAGAAATCAAGAGACCCAGTACTTC. Protein sequence: CASSWGDRNQETQYF. Based on the CDR3 plus reference TRBV5-1 and TRBJ2-5, the full variable domain is KAGVTQTPRYLIKTRGQQVTLSCSPISGHRSVSWYQQTPGQGLQFLFEYFSETQRNKGNFPGRFSGRQFSNSRSEMNVSTLELGDSALYLCASSWGDRNQETQYFGPGTRLLVL.

This clonotype was seen ten or more times. The genes are TRBV7-9 and TRBJ2-7; weak D call: TRBD2 (7 bases). V was clipped by 10 bases and J by 2 bases, with 15 bases between them. CDR1 and CDR2 (germline): SEHNR, FQNEAQ (reference sequence). This CDR3 is built from 13 residues. CDR3 DNA sequence: TGTGCCACTCGCAGGGAGGGGGCCTACGAGCAGTACTTC. This translates into CATRREGAYEQYF.

At least ten counts were recorded for this clonotype. The chain employs TRBV20-1 and TRBJ2-1, with 8 bases identical to TRBD1. This CDR3 comprises 13 residues. The germline gives CDR1 DFQATT, CDR2 SNEGSKA (reference sequence). Trimming at V came to 6 bases and at J to 5 bases, leaving 6 bases not matched to a gene. The CDR3 reads CSARTGLNNEQFF. DNA for the CDR3: TGCAGTGCGAGGACAGGGTTGAACAATGAGCAGTTCTTC.

This clonotype was counted at least ten times. V is TRBV12-3 or TRBV12-4 and J is TRBJ2-7; unclear D gene. The CDR3 totals 13 residues. V was cut by 8 bases and J by 0 bases, with 11 bases left in between. CDR3 amino acids: CASGRRSSYEQYF. Here the CDR3 DNA reads TGTGCCAGCGGACGAAGGAGCTCCTACGAGCAGTACTTC.

This clonotype has at least ten counts. The chain is built from TRBV7-9 and TRBJ2-1; weak D call: TRBD2 (6 bases). Deletions cut 5 bases from V and 4 bases from J, with 15 bases between. In germline, CDR1 is SEHNR, CDR2 FQNEAQ (reference sequence). The CDR3 has 15 amino acids. CDR3 sequence (DNA): TGTGCCAGCAGCCCCGGGAAGCGGGTGTACAATGAGCAGTTCTTC. This sequence encodes CASSPGKRVYNEQFF. The full variable domain, rest sourced from reference TRBV7-9 and TRBJ2-1, is DTGVSQNPRHKITKRGQNVTFRCDPISEHNRLYWYRQTLGQGPEFLTYFQNEAQLEKSRLLSDRFSAERPKGSFSTLEIQRTEQGDSAMYLCASSPGKRVYNEQFFGPGTRLTVL.

This clonotype was observed at least ten times. The J gene is TRBJ1-2, the V gene TRBV4-3; no clear D gene. There are 13 residues in the CDR3. Deletions cut 0 bases from V and 2 bases from J, with 4 bases between. The germline V gene encodes CDR1 LGHNA and CDR2 YSLEER. This CDR3 reads CASSQDRNYGYTF. DNA of the CDR3: TGCGCCAGCAGCCAAGATAGGAACTATGGCTACACCTTC.

This clonotype appeared many times. This rearrangement joins TRBV20-1 to TRBJ2-1; D is perhaps TRBD2 (6 bases). Germline CDR1 and CDR2: DFQATT and SNEGSKA (reference sequence). The CDR3 loop spans 16 amino acids. With 4 bases removed from V and 9 bases from J, the gap between germline ends came to 25 bases. Here the CDR3 reads CSAIMGRRAPIGEQFF. The DNA of the CDR3 is TGCAGTGCTATCATGGGGCGGAGGGCCCCCATAGGTGAGCAGTTCTTC.

This clonotype has ten or more counts. J is TRBJ1-1 and V is TRBV20-1; 9 bases map to TRBD1. V shed 1 base and J 1 base; nucleotides not matched to a gene: 4. The germline CDR1 and CDR2 sequences are DFQATT and SNEGSKA (reference sequence). The length of the CDR3 is 15 residues. The CDR3 nucleotides read TGCAGTGCTAGAGGCGGGACAGGGAGGAACACTGAAGCTTTCTTT. This sequence encodes CSARGGTGRNTEAFF.

This clonotype was detected ten times or more. The chain joins TRBV20-1 to TRBJ1-6, with D tentatively TRBD1 (6 bases). Deletions cut 0 bases from V and 10 bases from J, with 10 bases between. CDR1 and CDR2 (germline): DFQATT, SNEGSKA (reference sequence). This CDR3 is built from 13 residues. CDR3 loop: CSARDRGLSPLHF. The CDR3 nucleotides are TGCAGTGCTAGAGATCGGGGGCTGTCACCCCTCCACTTT.

This clonotype was found many times. The chain carries TRBV6-6 and TRBJ2-1; tentative D call: TRBD1 (5 bases). V lost 0 bases and J 5 bases, leaving 11 bases between the germline ends. Germline values: CDR1 MNHNY, CDR2 SVGAGI (reference sequence). The CDR3 runs 15 residues. The CDR3 loop is CASSYSVKGNNEQFF. CDR3 DNA sequence: TGTGCCAGCAGTTACTCGGTAAAGGGGAACAATGAGCAGTTCTTC.

This clonotype was seen at least ten times. The rearrangement joins TRBV28 to TRBJ2-4, with D tentatively TRBD1 (5 bases). Trimming shortened V by 6 bases and J by 0 bases, and 15 bases separated the two germline ends. This CDR3 comprises 16 residues. Germline V gene sequence: CDR1 MDHEN, CDR2 SYDVKM. The CDR3 protein is CASSIYHRLAKNIQYF. CDR3 sequence (DNA): TGTGCCAGCAGCATCTATCACAGGCTAGCCAAAAACATTCAGTACTTC.

The sample holds many counts of this clonotype. DNA of the CDR3: TGTGCCAGCAGAATATTTATGGGAGAGCAGTTCTTC. It yields the protein CASRIFMGEQFF. The chain employs TRBV28 and TRBJ2-1, with D unclear. CDR1 is MDHEN and CDR2 is SYDVKM in the germline V gene. The CDR3 length is 12 residues. V was trimmed by 6 bases and J by 10 bases, leaving 13 bases between them.

Notes on this clonotype: The conserved phenylalanine or tryptophan is not found at the CDR3 terminus, so this likely reflects a read error. DNA of the CDR3: TGTGCCAGCAGCGTAGGGGGCTCCTACAATGAGCAGTTCAAC. Translated: CASSVGGSYNEQFN. The chain is built from TRBV9 and TRBJ2-1; D is unclear. V lost 0 bases, J lost 0 bases, and 4 bases lay in between. The germline CDR1 and CDR2 sequences are SGDLS and YYNGEE. The CDR3 is made up of 14 amino acids.

The table lists this clonotype with many counts. V and J are TRBV4-3 and TRBJ2-5, with D maybe TRBD2 (6 bases). The CDR3 length is 14 residues. V lost 1 base to trimming and J lost 5 bases, with 11 bases between them. The germline V gene encodes CDR1 LGHNA and CDR2 YSLEER. CDR3 coding DNA: TGCGCCAGCAGCCAAGGGCGGCGGGGTGAGACCCAGTACTTC. This codes for CASSQGRRGETQYF.

Many counts were recorded for this clonotype. The rearrangement links TRBV3-1 to TRBJ2-2; 10 bases align to TRBD2. The germline gives CDR1 LGHDT, CDR2 YNNKEL (reference sequence). This CDR3 is 19 amino acids long. V shed 2 bases, J shed 5 bases, and the junction held 14 bases outside the gene matches. CDR3 DNA: TGTGCCAGCAGCCAAATATACGGGGACGTAGCGGGAGGAACCGGGGAGCTGTTTTTT. Encoded protein: CASSQIYGDVAGGTGELFF.

Ten or more counts support this clonotype. The V call is TRBV6-6, the J call TRBJ2-7, with a tentative D call TRBD1 (5 bases). The CDR3 is made up of 16 amino acids. Per the germline V gene, CDR1 is MNHNY and CDR2 is SVGAGI (reference sequence). V gave up 0 bases and J gave up 0 bases, with 12 bases separating them. The CDR3 DNA is TGTGCCAGCAGTTACTCGTCAGGGCACAGCTCCTACGAGCAGTACTTC. Its protein is CASSYSSGHSSYEQYF.

This clonotype was picked up a small number of times. The chain recombines TRBV7-9 with TRBJ2-3; 10 bases line up with TRBD2. V shed 1 base and J 5 bases; nucleotides not matched to a gene: 6. The CDR3 covers 16 residues. The germline gives CDR1 SEHNR, CDR2 FQNEAQ (reference sequence). The CDR3 protein is CASSLDLAGGVDTQYF. CDR3 DNA sequence: TGTGCCAGCAGCTTAGACTTAGCGGGGGGCGTAGATACGCAGTATTTT.

This clonotype was recorded many times. This rearrangement joins TRBV7-2 to TRBJ2-3, with D unclear. The CDR3 extends over 14 amino acids. V gave up 5 bases and J gave up 9 bases, with 18 bases separating them. Germline assignment: CDR1 SGHTA and CDR2 FQGNSA. The CDR3 sequence is CASSPTWKSGTQYF. Written as DNA, the CDR3 is TGTGCCAGCAGCCCAACTTGGAAGTCAGGCACGCAGTATTTT.

This clonotype was seen at least ten times. This chain uses TRBV5-6 with TRBJ1-3; D is possibly TRBD1 (6 bases). Looked up from germline, CDR1 is SGHDT and CDR2 is YYEEEE. V lost 4 bases to trimming and J lost 0 bases, with 14 bases between them. This CDR3 comprises 16 residues. The CDR3 is CASSGNRVYSGNTIYF. The DNA of the CDR3 is TGTGCCAGCAGCGGGAACAGGGTCTACTCTGGAAACACCATATATTTT.

This clonotype has a count of ten or more. The J gene is TRBJ2-7, the V gene TRBV6-6, with TRBD1 matching over 9 bases. The germline gives CDR1 MNHNY, CDR2 SVGAGI (reference sequence). Trimming at V came to 0 bases and at J to 6 bases, leaving 0 bases not matched to a gene. The CDR3 totals 13 residues. The CDR3 coding sequence is TGTGCCAGCAGTTACTCGACAGGGGGCGAGCAGTACTTC. Its translation: CASSYSTGGEQYF.